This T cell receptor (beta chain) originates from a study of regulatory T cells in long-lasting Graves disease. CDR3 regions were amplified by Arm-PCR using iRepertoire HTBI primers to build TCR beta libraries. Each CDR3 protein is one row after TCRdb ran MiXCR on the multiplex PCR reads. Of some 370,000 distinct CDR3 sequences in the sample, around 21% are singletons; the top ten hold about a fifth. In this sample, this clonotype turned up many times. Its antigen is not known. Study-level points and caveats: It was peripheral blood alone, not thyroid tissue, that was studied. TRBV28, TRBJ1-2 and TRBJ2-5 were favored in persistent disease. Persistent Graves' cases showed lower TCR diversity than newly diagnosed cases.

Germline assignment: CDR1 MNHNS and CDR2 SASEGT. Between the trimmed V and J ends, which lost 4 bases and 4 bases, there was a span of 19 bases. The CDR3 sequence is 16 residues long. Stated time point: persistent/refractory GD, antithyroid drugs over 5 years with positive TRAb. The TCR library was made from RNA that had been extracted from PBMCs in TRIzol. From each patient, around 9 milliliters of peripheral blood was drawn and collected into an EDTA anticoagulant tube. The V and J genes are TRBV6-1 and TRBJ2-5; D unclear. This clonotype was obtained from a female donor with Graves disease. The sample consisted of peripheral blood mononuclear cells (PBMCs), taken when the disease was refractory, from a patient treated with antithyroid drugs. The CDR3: CASSVVRAPWGETQYF. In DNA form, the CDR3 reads TGTGCCAGCAGTGTTGTTCGGGCACCCTGGGGAGAGACCCAGTACTTC.